The 24 T cell receptor beta chains below were found in one sample sequenced in a study of blood T cell repertoires in COVID-19. The repertoire was sequenced with immunoSEQ multiplex PCR; TCRdb's copy has only in-frame clones and lacks some. The sample records over 100,000 clones, 85% being singletons. Sequencing was carried out using peripheral blood. The receptors here all came from a man older than 75 with acute or convalescent COVID-19.

The chain carries TRBV6-5 and TRBJ1-5; unclear D gene. The germline V and J ends were trimmed by 8 bases and 7 bases, with 9 bases remaining between them. The CDR3 runs 11 residues. The germline V gene has CDR1 MNHEY and CDR2 SVGAGI. The CDR3 here is CASSQAQPQHF. DNA for the CDR3: TGTGCCAGCTCCCAGGCCCAGCCCCAGCATTTT.

V is TRBV29-1 and J is TRBJ2-7; D is possibly TRBD1 (7 bases). Trimming took 7 bases from V and 8 from J, leaving 15 bases between them. This CDR3 region has 11 residues. Germline V gene data show CDR1 as SQVTM and CDR2 as ANQGSEA. The CDR3 sequence is CSASSGGQQYF. CDR3 bases: TGCAGCGCTTCGTCAGGGGGGCAGCAGTACTTC.

This rearrangement joins TRBV10-3 to TRBJ1-4, with TRBD1 matching over 8 bases. With 10 bases clipped from V and 7 bases from J, the junction kept 8 bases outside the gene matches. CDR3 length: 13 amino acids. The germline V gene encodes CDR1 ENHRY and CDR2 SYGVKD. This CDR3 is CATETGDGEKLFF. Written as DNA, the CDR3 is TGTGCCACAGAGACAGGGGACGGTGAAAAACTGTTTTTT.

This rearrangement joins TRBV7-9 to TRBJ1-1; D unclear. This CDR3 contains 12 residues. Germline V gene data show CDR1 as SEHNR and CDR2 as FQNEAQ (reference sequence). Deletions cut 3 bases from V and 6 bases from J, with 8 bases between. DNA for the CDR3: TGTGCCAGCAGCTTTGAAGGAGCTGAAGCTTTCTTT. This gives the protein CASSFEGAEAFF.

V is TRBV3-1 (or the pseudogene TRBV3-2) and J is TRBJ2-7; D not certain. CDR1 and CDR2 (germline): LGHDT, YNNKEL (reference sequence). V lost 3 bases, J lost 2 bases, and 14 bases lay in between. This CDR3 has 15 amino acids. CDR3 DNA sequence: TGTGCCAGCAGCCATAGTACGCTCACCCCCTACGAGCAGTACTTC. Translating it yields CASSHSTLTPYEQYF.

This clone was detected only a few times. The V gene is TRBV5-1, the J gene TRBJ1-1, with D maybe TRBD1 (6 bases). Germline lookup yields CDR1 SGHRS and CDR2 YFSETQ. The CDR3 loop spans 14 amino acids. V shed 0 bases and J shed 6 bases, with 12 bases lying between them. The CDR3 DNA reads TGCGCCAGCAGCTTGGAGGGGGTCAGTTCTGAAGCTTTCTTT. Its translation is CASSLEGVSSEAFF. Full variable domain (remainder filled in from reference TRBV5-1 and TRBJ1-1): KAGVTQTPRYLIKTRGQQVTLSCSPISGHRSVSWYQQTPGQGLQFLFEYFSETQRNKGNFPGRFSGRQFSNSRSEMNVSTLELGDSALYLCASSLEGVSSEAFFGQGTRLTVV.

V and J are TRBV25-1 and TRBJ1-4, with D possibly being TRBD1 (6 bases). Germline lookup yields CDR1 MGHDK and CDR2 SYGVNS. This CDR3 contains 15 residues. Trimming cost V 0 bases and J 8 bases, with 13 bases left between them. CDR3 residues: CASSEYRGAGEKLFF. CDR3 sequence (DNA): TGTGCCAGCAGTGAATATCGGGGGGCAGGGGAAAAACTGTTTTTT.

The V and J genes are TRBV7-9 and TRBJ1-4; maybe TRBD1 (5 bases). V was trimmed by 5 bases and J by 8 bases, leaving 18 bases between them. This CDR3 region has 15 residues. Germline V lookup: CDR1 SEHNR, CDR2 FQNEAQ (reference sequence). CDR3 amino acids: CASSMLQGGDEKLFF. DNA of the CDR3: TGTGCCAGCAGCATGCTTCAGGGAGGGGACGAAAAACTGTTTTTT.

The V and J genes are TRBV28 and TRBJ2-1, with 11 bases fitting TRBD1. Germline CDR1 and CDR2: MDHEN and SYDVKM. The ends lost 6 bases at V and 1 base at J; junction bases unmatched: 2. The CDR3 extends over 15 amino acids. The CDR3: CASRDRGQSYNEQFF. The DNA of the CDR3 is TGTGCCAGCAGGGACAGGGGGCAATCCTACAATGAGCAGTTCTTC.

The J gene is TRBJ1-1, the V gene TRBV5-3, with no clear D. TRBV5-3 is labeled an ORF, and its function is uncertain. V dropped 1 base and J dropped 1 base, with 11 bases sitting between them. This CDR3 comprises 15 residues. This CDR3 is CARSLSTGWNTEAFF. In nucleotides, the CDR3 is TGTGCCAGAAGCTTGTCCACGGGGTGGAACACTGAAGCTTTCTTT.

The genes are TRBV19 and TRBJ1-5; 10 bases line up with TRBD1. Germline trimming cut 4 bases from V and 5 bases from J; bases unmatched to any gene: 14. The CDR3 loop spans 18 amino acids. Germline lookup yields CDR1 LNHDA and CDR2 SQIVND (reference sequence). CDR3 region: CASSRGTGATQLDQPQHF. CDR3 DNA: TGTGCCAGTAGTAGGGGGACAGGGGCAACGCAGTTGGATCAGCCCCAGCATTTT.

Points on this clone: The same CDR3 is also encoded by other DNA sequences in this sample. V usage is TRBV5-1 and J usage is TRBJ2-3; TRBD1 is a possible D gene (6 bases). Trimming stripped 1 base from V and 0 bases from J, with 6 bases between. Germline CDR1 reads SGHRS; CDR2 reads YFSETQ. This CDR3 has 14 amino acids. The CDR3 DNA reads as TGCGCCAGCAGCTTGACAGGGAGCACAGATACGCAGTATTTT. This codes for CASSLTGSTDTQYF.

The gene calls are TRBV23-1 and TRBJ2-7, with 7 bases identical to TRBD1. TRBV23-1 is flagged as an ORF with uncertain function. This CDR3 comprises 11 residues. V dropped 4 bases and J dropped 13; count of bases not matched to a gene: 7. CDR3: CASSRSTGIYF. The CDR3 region has the DNA TGCGCCAGCAGTCGGTCGACAGGGATCTACTTC.

The chain combines TRBV5-1 with TRBJ1-2; 7 bases align to TRBD1. Germline V gene data show CDR1 as SGHRS and CDR2 as YFSETQ. J was trimmed by 3 bases and V by 3 bases; bases with no gene match: 5. The CDR3 runs 14 residues. The CDR3 sequence is CASSWGGTDYGYTF. CDR3 nucleotides: TGCGCCAGCAGCTGGGGCGGGACAGACTATGGCTACACCTTC.

The rearrangement uses TRBV3-1 (or the pseudogene TRBV3-2) and TRBJ1-5; D gene ambiguous. V dropped 6 bases and J dropped 4 bases, with 4 bases sitting between them. The CDR3 runs 11 residues. In germline, CDR1 is LGHDT, CDR2 YNNKEL (reference sequence). CDR3 DNA sequence: TGTGCCAGCAGTTATAATCAGCCCCAGCATTTT. This codes for CASSYNQPQHF.

CDR3 loop: CASSATGGSRNQPQHF. The CDR3 DNA is TGTGCCAGCTCTGCCACTGGGGGGTCCAGGAATCAGCCCCAGCATTTT. The chain links TRBV18 to TRBJ1-5; perhaps TRBD1 as D (5 bases). Trimming pared 6 bases from V and 4 bases from J, leaving 19 bases between. CDR1 is KGHSH and CDR2 is LQKENI in the germline V gene. CDR3 size: 16 residues.

This sequence joins TRBV10-3 and TRBJ2-3; 13 bases are shared with TRBD2. In germline, CDR1 is ENHRY, CDR2 SYGVKD. The CDR3 has 17 amino acids. With 4 bases clipped from V and 3 bases from J, the junction kept 7 bases outside the gene matches. CDR3 sequence reads: CAISARTSGSLTDTQYF. CDR3 bases: TGTGCCATCAGTGCGCGGACTAGCGGGAGTCTGACAGATACGCAGTATTTT.

This clone was observed a few times. The chain has TRBV6-1 and TRBJ1-6, with TRBD1 as a possible D gene (6 bases). CDR3 length: 15 amino acids. The germline V gene has CDR1 MNHNS and CDR2 SASEGT. Trimming left V 3 bases short and J 10 bases short, with 16 bases between. For the CDR3, the DNA is TGTGCCAGCAGTGACCAGACAGGAAGAAGCTCACCCCTCCACTTT. Its protein is CASSDQTGRSSPLHF.

This rearrangement joins TRBV3-1 (or the pseudogene TRBV3-2) to TRBJ1-1, with D tentatively TRBD1 (5 bases). The length of the CDR3 is 12 residues. V lost 3 bases and J lost 10, with 12 bases in between. The germline V gene encodes CDR1 LGHDT and CDR2 YNNKEL (reference sequence). The CDR3 DNA is TGTGCCAGCAGCCAGGCGGACACAGGAGCTTTCTTT. Translating gives CASSQADTGAFF.

The chain combines TRBV6-1 with TRBJ1-3; weak D call: TRBD1 (5 bases). Trimming cost V 2 bases and J 4 bases, with 9 bases left between them. Per the germline V gene, CDR1 is MNHNS and CDR2 is SASEGT. The CDR3 runs to 14 residues. This CDR3 reads CASSESGYGNTIYF. The CDR3 DNA reads as TGTGCCAGCAGTGAATCAGGGTACGGAAACACCATATATTTT.

This clone has only a few counts. The CDR3 nucleotides are TGTGCCAGTAGTATCCTCAGCGGGAGCGTGAGTGATACGCAGTATTTT. It is translated as CASSILSGSVSDTQYF. The chain carries TRBV19 and TRBJ2-3; 8 positions agree with TRBD2. The CDR3 spans 16 residues. Trimming cost V 3 bases and J 6 bases; bases outside gene matches: 11. CDR1 is LNHDA and CDR2 is SQIVND in the germline V gene (reference sequence).

V is TRBV28 and J is TRBJ2-1; 9 bases line up with TRBD2. This CDR3 contains 16 residues. J was trimmed by 7 bases and V by 6 bases; bases with no gene match: 13. CDR1 and CDR2 from the germline V gene are MDHEN and SYDVKM. CDR3 amino acids: CASRSSGREGGNEQFF. In DNA form, the CDR3 reads TGTGCCAGCAGGTCCTCGGGGCGGGAGGGTGGTAATGAGCAGTTCTTC. Full variable domain (rest looked up from reference TRBV28 and TRBJ2-1): DVKVTQSSRYLVKRTGEKVFLECVQDMDHENMFWYRQDPGLGLRLIYFSYDVKMKEKGDIPEGYSVSREKKERFSLILESASTNQTSMYLCASRSSGREGGNEQFFGPGTRLTVL.

A word on this clone: Other nucleotide sequences from this sample produce the same CDR3. V gene TRBV18 combines with J gene TRBJ1-5; the D is unclear. The CDR3 runs to 13 residues. V was shortened by 3 bases and J by 4 bases, with 7 bases between the two germline ends. The germline V gene encodes CDR1 KGHSH and CDR2 LQKENI. Written as DNA, the CDR3 is TGTGCCAGCTCACCGTCTATAAATCAGCCCCAGCATTTT. It encodes CASSPSINQPQHF. The full variable domain, with the rest looked up from reference TRBV18 and TRBJ1-5, is NAGVMQNPRHLVRRRGQEARLRCSPMKGHSHVYWYRQLPEEGLKFMVYLQKENIIDESGMPKERFSAEFPKEGPSILRIQQVVRGDSAAYFCASSPSINQPQHFGDGTRLSIL.

V is TRBV18 and J is TRBJ1-1, with TRBD1 identical over 7 bases. This CDR3 is 15 amino acids long. With V trimmed by 4 bases and J by 1 base, 6 bases remained unmatched. Germline V CDR1 and CDR2: KGHSH, LQKENI. The CDR3 loop is CASSLLGQANTEAFF. CDR3 bases: TGTGCCAGCTCACTTCTAGGACAGGCGAACACTGAAGCTTTCTTT.